This T cell receptor (beta chain) was sequenced for a study of T cell responses to AZD1222 COVID-19 vaccine. Overall study findings and caveats: Baseline seropositivity characterized only a handful of AZD1222 recipients.

Only in-frame clones appear in the TCRdb table, and some are missing; sequencing was by immunoSEQ multiplex PCR. Here the sample spans 70,000 to 90,000 clones, approximately 82% being singletons. This clone was observed a single time. Its antigen is currently unknown. The CDR3 length is 15 residues. CDR1 and CDR2 from the germline V gene are MDHEN and SYDVKM. V shed 7 bases and J 4 bases; nucleotides not matched to a gene: 12. The sequencing used peripheral blood, collected on day 0 of AZD1222 vaccination. This TCR was sampled from an adult in good health. This rearrangement joins TRBV28 to TRBJ2-5, with TRBD2 matching 7 bases. The CDR3 DNA follows: TGTGCCAGCAAGGGGAACTTAGCGGGTGGAGAGACCCAGTACTTC. Protein: CASKGNLAGGETQYF. The complete variable domain, with remaining parts taken from reference TRBV28 and TRBJ2-5, reads DVKVTQSSRYLVKRTGEKVFLECVQDMDHENMFWYRQDPGLGLRLIYFSYDVKMKEKGDIPEGYSVSREKKERFSLILESASTNQTSMYLCASKGNLAGGETQYFGPGTRLLVL.